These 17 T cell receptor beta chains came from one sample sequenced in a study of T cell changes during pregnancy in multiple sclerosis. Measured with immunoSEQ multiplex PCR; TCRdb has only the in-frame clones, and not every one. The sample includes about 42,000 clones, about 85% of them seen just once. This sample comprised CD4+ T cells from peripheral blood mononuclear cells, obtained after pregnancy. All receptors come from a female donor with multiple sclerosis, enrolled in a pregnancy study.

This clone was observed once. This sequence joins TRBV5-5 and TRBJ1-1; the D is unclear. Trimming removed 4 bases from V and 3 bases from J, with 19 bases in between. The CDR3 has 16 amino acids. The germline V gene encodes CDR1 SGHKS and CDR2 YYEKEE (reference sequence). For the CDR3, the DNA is TGTGCCAGCAGCCACAAACAGTCTTGGGCTTACACTGAAGCTTTCTTT. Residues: CASSHKQSWAYTEAFF.

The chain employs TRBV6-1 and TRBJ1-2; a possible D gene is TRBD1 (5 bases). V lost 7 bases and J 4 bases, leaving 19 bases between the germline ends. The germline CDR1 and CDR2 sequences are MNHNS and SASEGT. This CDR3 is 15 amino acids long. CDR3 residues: CASTLGGRKGYGYTF. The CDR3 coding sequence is TGTGCCAGCACCCTGGGGGGGAGGAAAGGCTATGGCTACACCTTC.

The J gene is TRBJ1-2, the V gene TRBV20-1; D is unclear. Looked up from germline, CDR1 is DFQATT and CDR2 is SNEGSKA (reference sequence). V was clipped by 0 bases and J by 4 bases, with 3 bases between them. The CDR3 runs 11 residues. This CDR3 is CSARDFYGYTF. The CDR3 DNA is TGCAGTGCTAGAGACTTCTATGGCTACACCTTC.

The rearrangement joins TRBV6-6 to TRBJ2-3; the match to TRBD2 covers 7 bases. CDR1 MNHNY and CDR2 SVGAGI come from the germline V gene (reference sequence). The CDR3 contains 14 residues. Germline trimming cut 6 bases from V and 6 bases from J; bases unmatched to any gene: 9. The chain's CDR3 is CASSRGDSGDTQYF. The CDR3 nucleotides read TGTGCCAGCAGCCGGGGGGACTCCGGGGATACGCAGTATTTT.

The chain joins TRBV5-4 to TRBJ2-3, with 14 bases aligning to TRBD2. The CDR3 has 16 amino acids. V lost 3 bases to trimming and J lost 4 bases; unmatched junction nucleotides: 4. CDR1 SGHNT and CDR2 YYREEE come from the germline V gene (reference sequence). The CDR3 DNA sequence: TGTGCCAGCAGCTCGAGACTAGCGGGGGGGGCAGATACGCAGTATTTT. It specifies CASSSRLAGGADTQYF.

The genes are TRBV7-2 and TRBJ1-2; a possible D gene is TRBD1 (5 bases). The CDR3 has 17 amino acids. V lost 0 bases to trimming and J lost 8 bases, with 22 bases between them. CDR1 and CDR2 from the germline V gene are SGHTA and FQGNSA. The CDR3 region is CASSLASSSVAGVGYTF. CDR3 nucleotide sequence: TGTGCCAGCAGCTTAGCTAGCAGTTCGGTGGCGGGGGTAGGCTACACCTTC. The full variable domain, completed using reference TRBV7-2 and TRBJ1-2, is GAGVSQSPSNKVTEKGKDVELRCDPISGHTALYWYRQSLGQGLEFLIYFQGNSAPDKSGLPSDRFSAERTGGSVSTLTIQRTQQEDSAVYLCASSLASSSVAGVGYTFGSGTRLTVV.

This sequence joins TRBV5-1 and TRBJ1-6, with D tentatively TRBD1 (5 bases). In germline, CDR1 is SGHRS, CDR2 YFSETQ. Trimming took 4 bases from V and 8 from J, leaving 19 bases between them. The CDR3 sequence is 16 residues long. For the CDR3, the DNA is TGCGCCAGCAGCCTTTATGGCGCAGGGTTGGATTCACCCCTCCACTTT. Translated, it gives CASSLYGAGLDSPLHF.

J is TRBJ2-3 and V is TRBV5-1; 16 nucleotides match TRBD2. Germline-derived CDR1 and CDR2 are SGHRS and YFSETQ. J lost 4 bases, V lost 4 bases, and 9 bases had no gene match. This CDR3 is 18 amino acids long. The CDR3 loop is CASSTGTSGGATADTQYF. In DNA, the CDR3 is TGCGCCAGCAGCACGGGGACTAGCGGGGGGGCCACAGCAGATACGCAGTATTTT.

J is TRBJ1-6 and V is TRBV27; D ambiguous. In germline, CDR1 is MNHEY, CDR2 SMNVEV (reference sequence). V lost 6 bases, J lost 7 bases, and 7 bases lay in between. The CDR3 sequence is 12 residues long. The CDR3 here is CASRTFNSPLHF. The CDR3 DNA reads TGTGCCAGCAGGACATTCAATTCACCCCTCCACTTT.

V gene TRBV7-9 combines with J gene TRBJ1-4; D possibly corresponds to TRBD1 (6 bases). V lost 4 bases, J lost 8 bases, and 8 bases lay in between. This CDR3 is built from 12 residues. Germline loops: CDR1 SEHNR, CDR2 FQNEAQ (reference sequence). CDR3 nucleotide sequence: TGTGCCAGCAGCTCAACAGGGGAAAAACTGTTTTTT. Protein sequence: CASSSTGEKLFF.

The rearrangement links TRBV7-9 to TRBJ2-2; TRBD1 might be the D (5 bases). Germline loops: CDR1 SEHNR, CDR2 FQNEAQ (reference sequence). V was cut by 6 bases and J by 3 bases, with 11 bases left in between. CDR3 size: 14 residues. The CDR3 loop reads CASRSRQHTGELFF. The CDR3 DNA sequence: TGTGCCAGCAGGTCACGACAGCACACCGGGGAGCTGTTTTTT.

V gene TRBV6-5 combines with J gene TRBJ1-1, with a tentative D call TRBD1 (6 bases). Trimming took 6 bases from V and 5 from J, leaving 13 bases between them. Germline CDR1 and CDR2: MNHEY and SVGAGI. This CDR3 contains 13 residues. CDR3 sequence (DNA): TGTGCCAGCAGACAGGGCATAGGGACTGAAGCTTTCTTT. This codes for CASRQGIGTEAFF.

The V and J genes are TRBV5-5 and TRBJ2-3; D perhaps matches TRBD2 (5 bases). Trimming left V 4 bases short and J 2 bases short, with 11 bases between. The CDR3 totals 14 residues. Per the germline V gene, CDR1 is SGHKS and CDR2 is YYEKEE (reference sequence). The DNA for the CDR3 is TGTGCCAGCAGCACCGGACTCTACACAGATACGCAGTATTTT. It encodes CASSTGLYTDTQYF. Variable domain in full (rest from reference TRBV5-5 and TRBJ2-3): DAGVTQSPTHLIKTRGQQVTLRCSPISGHKSVSWYQQVLGQGPQFIFQYYEKEERGRGNFPDRFSARQFPNYSSELNVNALLLGDSALYLCASSTGLYTDTQYFGPGTRLTVL.

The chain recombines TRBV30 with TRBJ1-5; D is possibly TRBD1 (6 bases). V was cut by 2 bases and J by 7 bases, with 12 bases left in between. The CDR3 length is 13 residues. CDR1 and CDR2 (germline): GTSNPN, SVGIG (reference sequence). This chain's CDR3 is CAWSRGFGQPQHF. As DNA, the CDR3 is TGTGCCTGGAGTAGGGGGTTTGGACAGCCCCAGCATTTT. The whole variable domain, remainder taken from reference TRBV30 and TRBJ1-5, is SQTIHQWPATLVQPVGSPLSLECTVEGTSNPNLYWYRQAAGRGLQLLFYSVGIGQISSEVPQNLSASRPQDRQFILSSKKLLLSDSGFYLCAWSRGFGQPQHFGDGTRLSIL.

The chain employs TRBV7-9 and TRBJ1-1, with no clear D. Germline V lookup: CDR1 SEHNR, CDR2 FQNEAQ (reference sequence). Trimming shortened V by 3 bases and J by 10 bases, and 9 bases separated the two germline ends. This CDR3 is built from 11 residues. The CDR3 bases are TGTGCCAGCAGCTTGGGCAGTAGAGCTTTCTTT. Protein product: CASSLGSRAFF.

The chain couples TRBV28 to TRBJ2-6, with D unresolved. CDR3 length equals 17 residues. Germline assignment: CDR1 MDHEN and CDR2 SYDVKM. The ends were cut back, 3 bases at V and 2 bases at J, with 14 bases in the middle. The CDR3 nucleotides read TGTGCCAGCAGTTTCGGAGCCCTAGGTGCTGGGGCCAACGTCCTGACTTTC. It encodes CASSFGALGAGANVLTF.

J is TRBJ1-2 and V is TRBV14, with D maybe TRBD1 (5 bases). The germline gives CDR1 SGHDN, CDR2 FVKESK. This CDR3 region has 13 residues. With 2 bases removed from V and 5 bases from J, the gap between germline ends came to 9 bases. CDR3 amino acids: CASSQWQGYGYTF. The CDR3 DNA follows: TGTGCCAGCAGCCAATGGCAGGGATATGGCTACACCTTC.